A selection of T cell receptor beta chains follows, all from one sample in a study of lymphopenia after photon versus proton radiotherapy. Sequenced by immunoSEQ multiplex PCR; TCRdb stores in-frame clones only, minus some. The sample includes 55,000 to 85,000 clones, 92% of them seen just once. The sample consisted of peripheral blood, taken from a patient treated with photon-based radiotherapy. These receptors were taken from a middle-aged woman with cholangiocarcinoma. Both conserved end residues are part of each CDR3. D genes are given only for firm matches. Not every row has a clone size; where given, it reads once, few, many or a size class.

>.|.|TRBV19|TRBJ1-5
TGTGCCAGTACCCCCCGCGGGGGGCTATCAAGCAATCAGCCCCAGCATTTT
CASTPRGGLSSNQPQHF
>.|.|TRBV21-1|TRBJ2-4
TGTGCCAGCCTCTCGGACAGGGGGTTACTAGCCAAAAACATTCAGTACTTC
CASLSDRGLLAKNIQYF
>.|.|TRBV18|TRBJ2-5
TGTGCCAGCTCACCGTTGGTAGGGGAGACCCAGTACTTC
CASSPLVGETQYF
>TRBD2|.|TRBV7-2|TRBJ2-5
TGTGCCAGCAGCCCACAACTAGCGGGAGGGCGCGGGGAGACCCAGTACTTC
CASSPQLAGGRGETQYF
>.|.|TRBV7-2|TRBJ2-7
TGTGCCAGCAGCTCCGGCCAGTTATACGAGCAGTACTTC
CASSSGQLYEQYF
>.|few|TRBV29-1|TRBJ2-7
TGCAGCGTTGAATCCAAGTACGAGCAGTACTTC
CSVESKYEQYF
>.|once|TRBV7-6|TRBJ1-1
TGTGCCAGCAGCTGGGGGGGCGGCATGAACACTGAAGCTTTCTTT
CASSWGGGMNTEAFF
>.|once|TRBV25-1|TRBJ1-2
TGTGCCAGCAGTGAATATCAGGTTGTGAGGCCGGATGGCTACACCTTC
CASSEYQVVRPDGYTF
>.|once|TRBV18|TRBJ1-1
TGTGCCAGCTCAGGGGGGTTGAACACTGAAGCTTTCTTT
CASSGGLNTEAFF
>TRBD1|.|TRBV30|TRBJ2-3
TGTGCCTGGAGTAGGACAGGATCTCACACAGATACGCAGTATTTT
CAWSRTGSHTDTQYF
>.|.|TRBV5-1|TRBJ1-2
TGCGCCAGCAGTTCGTCCGGGGACTATGGCTACACCTTC
CASSSSGDYGYTF
>.|.|TRBV2|TRBJ1-5
TGTGCCAGCAGAGCCGTCGGGCACAGTGGGTATCAGCCCCAGCATTTT
CASRAVGHSGYQPQHF
>.|.|TRBV11-2|TRBJ1-5
TGTGCCAGCAGCTTAGACAGCAATCAGCCCCAGCATTTT
CASSLDSNQPQHF
>TRBD1|.|TRBV6-6|TRBJ2-6
TGTGCCAGCAGTTATGGGCAGGGGGCTGGGGCCAACGTCCTGACTTTC
CASSYGQGAGANVLTF
>.|.|TRBV5-1|TRBJ1-1
TGCGCCAGCAGCTTTGGGACGGTGAACACTGAAGCTTTCTTT
CASSFGTVNTEAFF
>.|once|TRBV19|TRBJ1-5
TGTGCCAGTAGTATAGTTAACAGGGAGATACAGCCCCAGCATTTT
CASSIVNREIQPQHF
>.|.|TRBV29-1|TRBJ2-1
TGCAGCGTTGAGGGGGGACCATACAATGAGCAGTTCTTC
CSVEGGPYNEQFF
>.|.|TRBV9|TRBJ2-1
TGTGCCAGCAGCGTAGGGGCAGTCAACAATGAGCAGTTCTTC
CASSVGAVNNEQFF
>.|.|TRBV2|TRBJ1-5
TGTGCCAGCAGTTCTCTAGGGGGTAGCAATCAGCCCCAGCATTTT
CASSSLGGSNQPQHF
>TRBD2|.|TRBV28|TRBJ2-1
TGTGCCAGCAGTTTATTGGCTAGCGGGAGCAGTGAGCAGTTCTTC
CASSLLASGSSEQFF
>TRBD2|.|TRBV29-1|TRBJ2-5
TGCAGCGTTGTGGCTAGCGGGACCCAAGAGACCCAGTACTTC
CSVVASGTQETQYF
>.|few|TRBV28|TRBJ1-2
TGTGCCAGCAACTCTGGCCTCTCCAACACCTTC
CASNSGLSNTF
>.|.|TRBV21-1|TRBJ1-5
TGTGCCAGCAGCAACCGAGGGCCTGGGCAGCCCCAGCATTTT
CASSNRGPGQPQHF
>TRBD2|.|TRBV30|TRBJ2-7
TGTGCCTGGAGTGTTCGCGGGAGCTACGAGCAGTACTTC
CAWSVRGSYEQYF
>.|.|TRBV28|TRBJ1-3
TGTGCCAGCAGTTCGGGAGGGCTAGGAAACACCATATATTTT
CASSSGGLGNTIYF
>.|.|TRBV2|TRBJ1-1
TGTGCCAGCAGTGATGGCTTTCAGGCTGATGCTTTCTTT
CASSDGFQADAFF
>.|.|TRBV5-4|TRBJ1-6
TGTGCCAGCAGCTTGTCCGGGGGCCGGGATAATTCACCCCTCCACTTT
CASSLSGGRDNSPLHF
>.|.|TRBV30|TRBJ1-6
TGTGCCTGGAGGTACGGTTCACCCCTCCACTTT
CAWRYGSPLHF
>.|.|TRBV5-1|TRBJ2-7
TGCGCCAGCAGCCAGATGGGGGACACTGGGGACGAGCAGTACTTC
CASSQMGDTGDEQYF
>.|.|TRBV19|TRBJ1-1
TGTGCCAGTAGTCCTTGGGGGGGCACTGAAGCTTTCTTT
CASSPWGGTEAFF
>.|.|TRBV28|TRBJ1-4
TGTGCCAGCAGCCCTGCAACTCCCAGGGGAAAACTGTTTTTT
CASSPATPRGKLFF
>.|.|TRBV5-1|TRBJ2-3
TGCGCCAGCAGCTTGGCTTCTGGGGGAAGCACAGATACGCAGTATTTT
CASSLASGGSTDTQYF
>TRBD1|.|TRBV18|TRBJ2-2
TGTGCCACCTCGACTGTTAGACAGGGAGACACCGGGGAGCTGTTTTTT
CATSTVRQGDTGELFF